Listed below are T cell receptor beta chains from one sample, sequenced in a study of CD8 T cells in Susac syndrome. In TCRdb, the immunoSEQ multiplex PCR reads were re-called with MiXCR into one record per CDR3 protein. The sample shows about 150,000 distinct CDR3 sequences, approximately 95% of them seen only once. Sequenced sample: CD4+ T cells from PBMCs. These receptors came from a human donor in good health. The CDR3 runs from the conserved cysteine through the conserved F or W. The D gene is left open where the match is weak. Clone size appears in some rows only: once, few, many, or a class for an expanded clone.

D gene	J gene	V gene	clone size	CDR3 protein	CDR3 DNA
NA	TRBJ1-1	TRBV12-3/TRBV12-4	NA	CASSFSLRGGNTEAFF	TGTGCCAGCAGTTTCAGCCTCCGGGGCGGGAACACTGAAGCTTTCTTT
TRBD1	TRBJ1-1	TRBV18	NA	CASSPGQRNTEAFF	TGTGCCAGCTCACCGGGACAGCGGAACACTGAAGCTTTCTTT
TRBD1	TRBJ1-1	TRBV18	NA	CASSPGQVAEAFF	TGTGCCAGCTCGCCCGGACAGGTCGCTGAAGCTTTCTTT
NA	TRBJ2-3	TRBV14	NA	CASSHNREMGTDTQYF	TGTGCCAGCAGCCATAACCGGGAGATGGGCACAGATACGCAGTATTTT
NA	TRBJ1-5	TRBV12-3/TRBV12-4	NA	CASSSYTDNQPQHF	TGTGCCAGCAGTTCCTACACGGACAATCAGCCCCAGCATTTT
TRBD2	TRBJ2-7	TRBV15	NA	CATSRDPGGGYEQYF	TGTGCCACCAGCAGAGATCCCGGGGGGGGCTACGAGCAGTACTTC
TRBD1	TRBJ1-1	TRBV4-1	NA	CASSQYWTGLLITEAFF	TGCGCCAGCAGCCAGTATTGGACAGGGTTATTGATCACTGAAGCTTTCTTT
TRBD2	TRBJ2-3	TRBV7-6	NA	CASSSRTSGSGQLYF	TGTGCCAGCAGCTCCAGGACTAGCGGGAGCGGTCAGCTGTATTTT
TRBD1	TRBJ1-2	TRBV20-1	NA	CSASTGANYGYTF	TGCAGTGCCTCGACAGGGGCTAACTATGGCTACACCTTC
TRBD2	TRBJ2-3	TRBV19	NA	CASTPLTSGGGLDTQYF	TGTGCCAGTACTCCCTTGACTAGCGGAGGGGGGTTGGATACGCAGTATTTT
NA	TRBJ1-1	TRBV3-1	NA	CASSQDAGNFEAFF	TGTGCCAGCAGCCAAGATGCAGGGAACTTTGAAGCTTTCTTT
NA	TRBJ2-6	TRBV7-8	NA	CASRAVGNSGANVLTF	TGTGCCAGCAGAGCTGTCGGTAACTCTGGGGCCAACGTCCTGACTTTC
NA	TRBJ1-2	TRBV19	NA	CASTLRSDYYGYTF	TGTGCCAGTACCCTGAGGTCAGACTACTATGGCTACACCTTC
NA	TRBJ1-6	TRBV3-1	NA	CASSQEGVTPLHF	TGTGCCAGCAGCCAAGAGGGGGTGACACCCCTCCACTTT
TRBD1	TRBJ2-7	TRBV27	NA	CASQSYTGPRDRVHEQYF	TGTGCCAGCCAATCTTATACAGGGCCCCGGGACAGGGTTCACGAGCAGTACTTC
TRBD2	TRBJ2-1	TRBV6-5	few	CASSSTGGTRNNEQFF	TGTGCCAGCAGTTCTACGGGGGGGACTAGAAACAATGAGCAGTTCTTC